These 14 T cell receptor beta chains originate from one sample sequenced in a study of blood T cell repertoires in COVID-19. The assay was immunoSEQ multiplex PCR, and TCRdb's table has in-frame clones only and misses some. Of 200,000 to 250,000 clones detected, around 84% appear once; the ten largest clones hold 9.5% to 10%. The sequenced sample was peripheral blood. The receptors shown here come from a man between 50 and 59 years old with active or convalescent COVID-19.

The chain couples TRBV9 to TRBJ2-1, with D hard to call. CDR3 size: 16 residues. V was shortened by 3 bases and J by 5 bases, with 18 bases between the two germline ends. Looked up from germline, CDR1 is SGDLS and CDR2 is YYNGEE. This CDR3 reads CASSAYLRPIDNEQFF. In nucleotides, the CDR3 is TGTGCCAGCAGCGCGTACTTGAGGCCTATAGACAATGAGCAGTTCTTC.

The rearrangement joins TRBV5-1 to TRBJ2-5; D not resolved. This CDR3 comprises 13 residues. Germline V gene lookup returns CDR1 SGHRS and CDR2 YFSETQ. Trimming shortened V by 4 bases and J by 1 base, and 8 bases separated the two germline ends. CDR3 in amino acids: CASSEAGQETQYF. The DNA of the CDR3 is TGCGCCAGCAGCGAAGCCGGCCAAGAGACCCAGTACTTC.

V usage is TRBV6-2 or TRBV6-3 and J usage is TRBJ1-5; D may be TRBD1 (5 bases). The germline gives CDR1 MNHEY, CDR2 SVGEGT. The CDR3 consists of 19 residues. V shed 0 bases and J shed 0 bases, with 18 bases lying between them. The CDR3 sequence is CASSYSPGTILYSNQPQHF. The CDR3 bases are TGTGCCAGCAGTTACTCGCCCGGGACTATCCTTTATAGCAATCAGCCCCAGCATTTT.

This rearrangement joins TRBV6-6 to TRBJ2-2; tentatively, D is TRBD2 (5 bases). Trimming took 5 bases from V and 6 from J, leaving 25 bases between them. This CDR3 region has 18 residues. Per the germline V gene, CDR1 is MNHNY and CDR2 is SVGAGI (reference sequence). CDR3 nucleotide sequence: TGTGCCAGCAGTCGCCCCCCCCGATGGGAGAAGAGTTCCGGGGAGCTGTTTTTT. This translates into CASSRPPRWEKSSGELFF.

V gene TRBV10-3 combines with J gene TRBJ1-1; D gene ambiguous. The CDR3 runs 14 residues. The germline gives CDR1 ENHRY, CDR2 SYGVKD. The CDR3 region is CAVKGIRSETEAFF. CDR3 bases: TGTGCGGTAAAAGGAATAAGGTCGGAGACTGAAGCTTTCTTT.

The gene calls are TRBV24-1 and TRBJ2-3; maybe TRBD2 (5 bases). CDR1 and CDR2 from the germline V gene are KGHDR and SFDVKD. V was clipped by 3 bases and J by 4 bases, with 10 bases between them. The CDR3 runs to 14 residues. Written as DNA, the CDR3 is TGTGCCACCAGTGATACTAGGAGCGCAGATACGCAGTATTTT. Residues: CATSDTRSADTQYF.

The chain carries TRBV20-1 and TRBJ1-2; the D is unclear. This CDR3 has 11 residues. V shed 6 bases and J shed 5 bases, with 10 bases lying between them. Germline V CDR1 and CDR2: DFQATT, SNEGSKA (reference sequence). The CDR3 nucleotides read TGCAGTGCGCAGGCGTGGTATGGCTACACCTTC. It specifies CSAQAWYGYTF.

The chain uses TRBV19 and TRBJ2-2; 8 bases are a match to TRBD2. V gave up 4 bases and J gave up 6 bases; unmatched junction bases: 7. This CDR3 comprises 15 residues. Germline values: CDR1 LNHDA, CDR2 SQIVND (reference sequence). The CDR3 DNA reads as TGTGCCAGTAGTAGTTTCTCGGGAGGGGCCGGGGAGCTGTTTTTT. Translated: CASSSFSGGAGELFF.

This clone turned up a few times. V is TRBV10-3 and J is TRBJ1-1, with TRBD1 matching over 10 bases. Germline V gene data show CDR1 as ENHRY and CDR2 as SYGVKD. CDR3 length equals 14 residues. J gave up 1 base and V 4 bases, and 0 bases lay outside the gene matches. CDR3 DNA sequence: TGTGCCATCAGTGGGGACAGGGGGAACACTGAAGCTTTCTTT. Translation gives CAISGDRGNTEAFF.

CDR3 DNA: TGTGCCAGCAGCTTGGAGGCCTTCAGGACCTACGAGCAGTACGTC. Its translation is CASSLEAFRTYEQYV. The genes are TRBV5-5 and TRBJ2-7; D remains unclear. The V end was cut by 0 bases, the J end by 2 bases, with 12 bases between. Germline-derived CDR1 and CDR2 are SGHKS and YYEKEE (reference sequence). The CDR3 totals 15 residues.

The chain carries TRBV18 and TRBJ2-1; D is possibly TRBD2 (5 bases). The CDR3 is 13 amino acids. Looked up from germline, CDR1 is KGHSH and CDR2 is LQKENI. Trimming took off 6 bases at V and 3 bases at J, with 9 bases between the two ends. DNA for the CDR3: TGTGCCAGCTCCCTCGGACTCTACAATGAGCAGTTCTTC. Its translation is CASSLGLYNEQFF.

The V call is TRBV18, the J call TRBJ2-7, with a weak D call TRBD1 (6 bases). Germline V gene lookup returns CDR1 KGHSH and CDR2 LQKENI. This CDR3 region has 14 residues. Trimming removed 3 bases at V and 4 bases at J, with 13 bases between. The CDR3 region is CASSPDSKEYEQYF. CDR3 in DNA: TGTGCCAGCTCACCGGACAGTAAGGAATACGAGCAGTACTTC. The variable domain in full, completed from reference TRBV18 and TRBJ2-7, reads NAGVMQNPRHLVRRRGQEARLRCSPMKGHSHVYWYRQLPEEGLKFMVYLQKENIIDESGMPKERFSAEFPKEGPSILRIQQVVRGDSAAYFCASSPDSKEYEQYFGPGTRLTVT.

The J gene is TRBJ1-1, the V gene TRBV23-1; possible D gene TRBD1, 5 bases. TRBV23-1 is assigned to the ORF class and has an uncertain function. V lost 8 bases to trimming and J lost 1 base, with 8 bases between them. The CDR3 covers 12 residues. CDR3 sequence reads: CASGGTNTEAFF. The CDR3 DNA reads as TGCGCCAGCGGCGGGACGAACACTGAAGCTTTCTTT.

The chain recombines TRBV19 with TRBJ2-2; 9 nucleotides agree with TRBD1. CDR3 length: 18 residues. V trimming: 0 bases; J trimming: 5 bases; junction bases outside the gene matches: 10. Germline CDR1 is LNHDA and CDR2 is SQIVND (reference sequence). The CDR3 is CASSIEFTGQGGTGELFF. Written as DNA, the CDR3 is TGTGCCAGTAGTATAGAGTTCACGGGACAGGGAGGGACCGGGGAGCTGTTTTTT.